Listed below are T cell receptor beta chains from one sample, sequenced in a study of blood T cell repertoires in COVID-19. Profiling relied on immunoSEQ multiplex PCR, and the TCRdb table lists in-frame clones only, not all of them. The table records some 120,000 clones, roughly 81% of them present only once. Sequenced: peripheral blood. These receptors were obtained from a man aged 35 to 55 with acute or convalescent COVID-19. The CDR3 runs from the conserved cysteine through the conserved F or W. A D gene is named only where the DNA matches it firmly. Size tells how often a clone was seen (once, few, many) or the class of an expanded clone, and some rows leave it out.

clone size: .; D gene: .; CDR3 length: 12; J gene: TRBJ1-2; V gene: TRBV5-4; CDR3 protein: CASGFPSGGYTF; CDR3 DNA: TGTGCCAGCGGTTTTCCCAGTGGTGGCTACACCTTC
clone size: .; D gene: .; CDR3 length: 14; J gene: TRBJ2-3; V gene: TRBV11-1; CDR3 protein: CASSSARSTDTQYF; CDR3 DNA: TGTGCCAGCAGCTCCGCTAGGAGCACAGATACGCAGTATTTT
clone size: .; D gene: .; CDR3 length: 14; J gene: TRBJ1-1; V gene: TRBV30; CDR3 protein: CASTKDSLGTEAFF; CDR3 DNA: TGTGCCTCGACAAAAGACAGCCTCGGGACTGAAGCTTTCTTT
clone size: once; D gene: .; CDR3 length: 15; J gene: TRBJ2-3; V gene: TRBV11-2; CDR3 protein: CASSLEPGSTDTQYF; CDR3 DNA: TGTGCCAGCAGCTTAGAGCCAGGGAGCACAGATACGCAGTATTTT
clone size: once; D gene: .; CDR3 length: 15; J gene: TRBJ1-1; V gene: TRBV5-1; CDR3 protein: CASKRDFGNLGEAFF; CDR3 DNA: TGCGCCAGTAAAAGAGACTTTGGAAATCTAGGTGAAGCTTTCTTT
clone size: .; D gene: TRBD1; CDR3 length: 13; J gene: TRBJ2-2; V gene: TRBV12-3/TRBV12-4; CDR3 protein: CASEGAHTGELFF; CDR3 DNA: TGTGCCAGCGAGGGGGCGCACACCGGGGAGCTGTTTTTT
clone size: .; D gene: .; CDR3 length: 13; J gene: TRBJ1-1; V gene: TRBV6-5; CDR3 protein: CASSYRQWSEAFF; CDR3 DNA: TGTGCCAGCAGTTACCGACAGTGGTCTGAAGCTTTCTTT
clone size: .; D gene: TRBD2; CDR3 length: 14; J gene: TRBJ2-3; V gene: TRBV5-1; CDR3 protein: CASSPGGATDTQYF; CDR3 DNA: TGCGCCAGCAGCCCCGGGGGGGCCACAGATACGCAGTATTTT
clone size: .; D gene: .; CDR3 length: 13; J gene: TRBJ2-7; V gene: TRBV3-1/TRBV3-2; CDR3 protein: CASSQGLLREQYF; CDR3 DNA: TGTGCCAGCAGCCAAGGTTTGCTGAGGGAGCAGTACTTC
clone size: .; D gene: .; CDR3 length: 14; J gene: TRBJ2-3; V gene: TRBV7-3; CDR3 protein: CASSSPGEGDTQYF; CDR3 DNA: TGTGCCAGCAGCTCTCCAGGGGAGGGGGATACGCAGTATTTT
clone size: .; D gene: TRBD1; CDR3 length: 16; J gene: TRBJ1-3; V gene: TRBV3-1/TRBV3-2; CDR3 protein: CASSHHRDRSGNTIYF; CDR3 DNA: TGTGCCAGCAGCCACCACCGGGACAGATCTGGAAACACCATATATTTT
clone size: .; D gene: TRBD2; CDR3 length: 14; J gene: TRBJ2-3; V gene: TRBV5-1; CDR3 protein: CASSSRTRADTQYF; CDR3 DNA: TGCGCCAGCAGCTCCCGGACTAGAGCAGATACGCAGTATTTT
clone size: .; D gene: .; CDR3 length: 13; J gene: TRBJ2-3; V gene: TRBV9; CDR3 protein: CASSVVALDTQYF; CDR3 DNA: TGTGCCAGCAGCGTAGTAGCACTAGATACGCAGTATTTT
clone size: .; D gene: .; CDR3 length: 13; J gene: TRBJ1-1; V gene: TRBV7-3; CDR3 protein: CASSRGQNTEAFF; CDR3 DNA: TGTGCCAGCAGCCGAGGACAGAACACTGAAGCTTTCTTT
clone size: .; D gene: .; CDR3 length: 15; J gene: TRBJ2-1; V gene: TRBV5-1; CDR3 protein: CASSQGPSSYNEQFF; CDR3 DNA: TGCGCCAGCAGCCAGGGTCCGAGCTCCTACAATGAGCAGTTCTTC
clone size: .; D gene: TRBD1; CDR3 length: 13; J gene: TRBJ2-5; V gene: TRBV3-1/TRBV3-2; CDR3 protein: CASSLGQGQTQYF; CDR3 DNA: TGTGCCAGCAGCCTCGGACAGGGTCAGACCCAGTACTTC
clone size: once; D gene: TRBD2; CDR3 length: 15; J gene: TRBJ2-3; V gene: TRBV6-6; CDR3 protein: CASLPTSGRVDTQYF; CDR3 DNA: TGTGCCAGCTTGCCCACTAGCGGGAGGGTAGATACGCAGTATTTT
clone size: .; D gene: TRBD1; CDR3 length: 14; J gene: TRBJ2-1; V gene: TRBV4-1; CDR3 protein: CASSPGQGGDEQFF; CDR3 DNA: TGCGCCAGCAGCCCGGGACAGGGCGGCGATGAGCAGTTCTTC